This TCR beta chain was observed in a study of OX40 agonist ivuxolimab in advanced cancers. Repertoires were generated with immunoSEQ multiplex PCR, while TCRdb's copy carries only in-frame clones and drops some. The sample lists roughly 19,000 clones, 65% to 85% occurring once. This CDR3 contains 15 residues. CDR1 is SEHNR, CDR2 FQNEAQ, per germline (reference sequence). V was clipped by 0 bases and J by 2 bases, with 9 bases between them. V usage is TRBV7-9 and J usage is TRBJ2-3; D uncertain. The material was CD4+ or CD8+ T cells sorted from blood, obtained in a trial of the OX40 agonist ivuxolimab. This TCR was sampled from an adult with an advanced solid tumor such as melanoma, head and neck, liver or kidney cancer. The CDR3: CASSLAVAITDTQYF. CDR3 bases: TGTGCCAGCAGCTTAGCGGTCGCCATCACAGATACGCAGTATTTT.